This paragraph reports one T cell receptor beta chain. No antigen is known for it. The data belong to a study of T cell repertoires in cytomegalovirus infection. Study background: Recently identified HLA-C-restricted and well-studied HLA-B-restricted CMV epitopes were used. Signatures in public TCR beta sequences pointed to both CMV infection and matching HLA type.

TCRdb redid the calling of the reads with MiXCR, one entry per CDR3 protein. The sample holds fewer than 650,000 distinct CDR3 sequences, roughly 43% seen once. Study-wide results and caveats: HLA-C-restricted CMV clonotypes gave the most frequent clonotype in two of eight donors. Cumulative frequency of public TCR beta families picked out carriers of CMV plus the relevant HLA.

The sample consisted of cultured PBMCs, taken from culture after CMV antigen stimulation. This TCR was recovered from a human donor in good health (CMV status not recorded). Some clones in this sample may be carry-over from other donors' samples.

CDR3 region: CASVAGGPAGELFF. The CDR3 region has the DNA TGTGCCAGCGTAGCGGGGGGGCCTGCCGGGGAGCTGTTTTTT. The gene calls are TRBV5-4 and TRBJ2-2, with 11 bases fitting TRBD2. Germline CDR1 reads SGHNT; CDR2 reads YYREEE (reference sequence). CDR3 size: 14 residues. Trimming removed 7 bases from V and 6 bases from J; junction bases left unmatched: 5.